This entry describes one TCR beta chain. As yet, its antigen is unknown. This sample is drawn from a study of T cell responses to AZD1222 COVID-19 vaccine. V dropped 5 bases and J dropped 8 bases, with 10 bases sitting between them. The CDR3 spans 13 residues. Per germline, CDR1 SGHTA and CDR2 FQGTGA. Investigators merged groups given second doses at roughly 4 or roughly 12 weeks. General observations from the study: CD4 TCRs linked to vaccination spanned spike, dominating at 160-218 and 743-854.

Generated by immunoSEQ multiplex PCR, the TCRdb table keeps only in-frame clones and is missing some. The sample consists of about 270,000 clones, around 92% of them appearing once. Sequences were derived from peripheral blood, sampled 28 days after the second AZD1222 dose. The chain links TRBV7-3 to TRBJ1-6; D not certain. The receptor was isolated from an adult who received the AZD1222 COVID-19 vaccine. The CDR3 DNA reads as TGTGCCAGCAGCGAGAGGTCTTATTCACCCCTCCACTTT. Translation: CASSERSYSPLHF.